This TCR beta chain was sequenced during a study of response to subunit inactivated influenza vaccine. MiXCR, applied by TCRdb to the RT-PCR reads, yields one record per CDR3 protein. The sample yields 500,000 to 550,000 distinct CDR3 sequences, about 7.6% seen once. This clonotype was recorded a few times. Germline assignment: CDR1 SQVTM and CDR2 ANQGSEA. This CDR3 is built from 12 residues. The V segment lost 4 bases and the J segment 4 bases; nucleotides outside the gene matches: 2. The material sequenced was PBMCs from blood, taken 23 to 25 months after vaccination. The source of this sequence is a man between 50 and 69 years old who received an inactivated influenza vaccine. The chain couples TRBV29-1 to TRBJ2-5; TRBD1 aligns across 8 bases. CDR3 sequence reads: CSVAGTGETQYF. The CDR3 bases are TGCAGCGTTGCTGGGACAGGAGAGACCCAGTACTTC.